These 13 T cell receptor beta chains originate from one sample sequenced in a study of cytomegalovirus exposure and HLA in healthy donors. PCR employed 60 Vbeta and 13 Jbeta primers. Generated by immunoSEQ multiplex PCR, the TCRdb table keeps only in-frame clones and is missing some. Here the sample spans 110,000 or so clones, over 65% being singletons. Material: PBMCs. These TCRs come from a woman between 35 and 50 years old in good health and CMV-seropositive.

CDR3 region: CASSPRGGVNEQFF. In DNA, the CDR3 is TGTGCCAGCTCACCACGAGGGGGGGTCAATGAGCAGTTCTTC. The gene calls are TRBV18 and TRBJ2-1, with TRBD2 as a possible D gene (7 bases). The V end lost 1 base, the J end lost 6 bases, and 10 bases lay between the germline ends. This CDR3 contains 14 residues. Germline CDR1 is KGHSH and CDR2 is LQKENI.

In DNA, the CDR3 is TGTGCCAGCAGCGTTCCGGGACTAGCGGATACGCAGTATTTT. Its translation: CASSVPGLADTQYF. V gene TRBV2 combines with J gene TRBJ2-3; 10 bases agree with TRBD2. The CDR3 is made up of 14 amino acids. Germline trimming cut 6 bases from V and 6 bases from J; bases unmatched to any gene: 6. Germline V gene data show CDR1 as SNHLY and CDR2 as FYNNEI. Together with reference TRBV2 and TRBJ2-3, the CDR3 gives the full variable domain: EPEVTQTPSHQVTQMGQEVILRCVPISNHLYFYWYRQILGQKVEFLVSFYNNEISEKSEIFDDQFSVERPDGSNFTLKIRSTKLEDSAMYFCASSVPGLADTQYFGPGTRLTVL.

The chain couples TRBV29-1 to TRBJ2-1; 9 nucleotides line up with TRBD2. CDR3 size: 14 residues. Germline CDR1 and CDR2: SQVTM and ANQGSEA. V trimming: 7 bases; J trimming: 4 bases; junction bases outside the gene matches: 8. CDR3 DNA: TGCAGCGGTTTTAGCGGGAGTGGTTACAATGAGCAGTTCTTC. It translates to CSGFSGSGYNEQFF.

The CDR3, as DNA: TGTGCCAGCAGTGAACGAGGGATCAGTCGCAAGACCCAGTACTTC. This gives the protein CASSERGISRKTQYF. The chain has TRBV6-1 and TRBJ2-5; the D gene is possibly TRBD2 (5 bases). V was pared by 2 bases and J by 6 bases, with 16 bases between. Germline V lookup: CDR1 MNHNS, CDR2 SASEGT. The CDR3 covers 15 residues.

This clone was seen more than once but under ten times. The chain is built from TRBV5-4 and TRBJ1-1; D is undetermined. Germline CDR1 SGHNT, CDR2 YYREEE (reference sequence). Trimming pared 4 bases from V and 2 bases from J, leaving 12 bases between. The length of the CDR3 is 14 residues. The CDR3 here is CASSPLLGNTEAFF. The CDR3 region has the DNA TGTGCCAGCAGCCCCCTCCTGGGCAACACTGAAGCTTTCTTT.

The chain links TRBV5-5 to TRBJ1-3; D ambiguous. The V end was cut by 7 bases, the J end by 2 bases, with 13 bases between. Germline loops: CDR1 SGHKS, CDR2 YYEKEE (reference sequence). The CDR3 loop spans 14 amino acids. The CDR3 protein is CASDRGSAGNTIYF. The CDR3 DNA follows: TGTGCCAGCGACCGGGGTAGTGCTGGAAACACCATATATTTT.

The CDR3 is CASSTWDVTGGHLYEQYF. The CDR3 DNA follows: TGTGCCAGCAGCACCTGGGACGTTACAGGGGGACACCTCTACGAGCAGTACTTC. V usage is TRBV21-1 and J usage is TRBJ2-7; TRBD1, the table's D call, lacks a check against the DNA. TRBV21-1 is designated a pseudogene. CDR3 length equals 18 residues.

For the CDR3, the DNA is TGCGCCAGCAGGTTGAAGACTAGCGGGGGGGCGGATGAGCAGTTCTTC. Its translation is CASRLKTSGGADEQFF. This chain connects TRBV5-1 to TRBJ2-1, with 14 bases fitting TRBD2. V lost 5 bases and J lost 8; bases outside the gene matches: 9. This CDR3 is 16 amino acids long. Germline-derived CDR1 and CDR2 are SGHRS and YFSETQ.

This chain joins TRBV30 and TRBJ1-1, with D maybe TRBD1 (5 bases). Per germline, CDR1 GTSNPN and CDR2 SVGIG (reference sequence). V lost 2 bases to trimming and J lost 0 bases, with 10 bases between them. The CDR3 consists of 14 residues. The CDR3 here is CAWSTGRMNTEAFF. The CDR3 nucleotides read TGTGCCTGGAGTACAGGACGCATGAACACTGAAGCTTTCTTT.

V and J are TRBV5-6 and TRBJ1-1, with 7 bases lining up with TRBD1. The V and J ends lost 3 bases and 5 bases, in that order; junction bases with no gene match: 10. This CDR3 is built from 15 residues. CDR1 and CDR2 (germline): SGHDT, YYEEEE. CDR3 nucleotide sequence: TGTGCCAGCAGCTCGGCTCGACAGGGTCGTACTGAAGCTTTCTTT. Translated: CASSSARQGRTEAFF.

The rearrangement links TRBV19 to TRBJ1-1; 9 positions match TRBD1. CDR1 is LNHDA and CDR2 is SQIVND in the germline V gene (reference sequence). Trimming cost V 3 bases and J 11 bases; bases outside gene matches: 4. CDR3 length: 12 residues. The CDR3 DNA follows: TGTGCCAGTAGTATGGGGACAGGGTTGGCTTTCTTT. It encodes CASSMGTGLAFF.

The V call is TRBV5-1, the J call TRBJ1-1; D may be TRBD1 (5 bases). This CDR3 has 15 residues. Trimming took off 0 bases at V and 4 bases at J, with 13 bases between the two ends. CDR1 and CDR2 from the germline V gene are SGHRS and YFSETQ. Here the CDR3 DNA reads TGCGCCAGCAGCTTGGGGTTTGGGGGGGTCACTGAAGCTTTCTTT. This gives the protein CASSLGFGGVTEAFF.

The chain carries TRBV27 and TRBJ1-1; 7 bases line up with TRBD1. With 6 bases clipped from V and 0 bases from J, the junction kept 4 bases outside the gene matches. The CDR3 is 14 residues long. Germline values: CDR1 MNHEY, CDR2 SMNVEV (reference sequence). The DNA for the CDR3 is TGTGCCAGCAGCCTGACAGGGATGAACACTGAAGCTTTCTTT. This translates into CASSLTGMNTEAFF.